This T cell receptor beta chain was documented in a study of cytomegalovirus exposure and HLA in healthy donors. The study, taken as a whole, reports: A later analysis found common viral pathogens apparently linked to several of the most significant clusters. As was reported, the classifier diagnosed cytomegalovirus status with high specificity and sensitivity.

Germline assignment: CDR1 ENHRY and CDR2 SYGVKD. The CDR3 has 14 residues. With 6 bases clipped from V and 7 bases from J, the junction kept 8 bases outside the gene matches. This PCR relied on a set of 60 Vbeta primers and 13 Jbeta primers. Only in-frame clones appear in the TCRdb table, and some are missing; sequencing was by immunoSEQ multiplex PCR. The sample shows some 110,000 clones, 65% to 85% of them seen only once. Although they were nominally healthy when sampled, donors likely had unrecorded immune exposures. Comments on this clone: Antigen specificity is unknown.

The V and J genes are TRBV10-3 and TRBJ2-3; 9 bases fit TRBD2. This receptor was taken from a man aged 18 to 29 in good health and CMV-seronegative. The sequenced sample consisted of PBMCs. The CDR3 reads CAIRDPGLAYTQYF. The CDR3 DNA follows: TGTGCCATCAGGGACCCGGGACTAGCCTATACGCAGTATTTT.